The rows below give T cell receptor beta chains drawn from one sample of a study of OX40 agonist ivuxolimab in advanced cancers. The assay was immunoSEQ multiplex PCR, and TCRdb's table has in-frame clones only and misses some. This table has under 55,000 clones, 65% to 90% appearing once. The sample here was CD4+ or CD8+ T cells sorted from blood, taken in a trial of the OX40 agonist ivuxolimab. The source of these receptors is an adult with an advanced solid tumor such as melanoma, head and neck, liver or kidney cancer. Both conserved end residues are part of each CDR3. Each record gives: D gene, clone size, J gene, V gene, CDR3 DNA, CDR3 protein. The D gene is left open where the match is weak. Size is stated for part of the rows, as once, few or many counts, or as a class when the clone is expanded.

>-|-|TRBJ1-5|TRBV7-3
TGTGCCAGCAGCTTGTTTAGGGGTCAGCCCCAGCATTTT
CASSLFRGQPQHF
>-|once|TRBJ2-7|TRBV7-6
TGTGCCAGCAGCTTAGCGCTCAGTTCCTACGAGCAGTACTTC
CASSLALSSYEQYF
>-|-|TRBJ1-2|TRBV5-1
TGCGCCAGCAGACCACAGGGAGCTAACTATGGCTACACCTTC
CASRPQGANYGYTF
>-|-|TRBJ2-6|TRBV6-5
TGTGCCAGCAGTTCCAGGGCTGGGGCCAACGTCCTGACTTTC
CASSSRAGANVLTF
>TRBD1|-|TRBJ1-1|TRBV6-1
TGTGCCAGCAGGGAACTCCGATTGGACAGGGGCACTGAAGCTTTCTTT
CASRELRLDRGTEAFF
>TRBD2|-|TRBJ2-1|TRBV27
TGTGCCGCCAAAGGCGGGACTAGCGGGGGGATCTCCTACAATGAGCAGTTCTTC
CAAKGGTSGGISYNEQFF
>-|once|TRBJ1-4|TRBV10-3
TGTGCCATTTCAGAGAGAGAGGAATTGACGGAACTGTTTTTT
CAISEREELTELFF
>TRBD1|once|TRBJ2-7|TRBV18
TGTGCCAGCTCACCACCGTCAGGGCAGGGGGCAGTAGGCGAGCAGTACTTC
CASSPPSGQGAVGEQYF
>-|-|TRBJ2-6|TRBV23-1
TGCGCCAGCAGTCGGGTGGAGGGCTCTGGGGCCAACGTCCTGACTTTC
CASSRVEGSGANVLTF
>TRBD1|-|TRBJ1-2|TRBV11-2
TGTGCCAGCAGCCGTACAGGGGGTTCTGGCTACACCTTC
CASSRTGGSGYTF
>-|-|TRBJ2-3|TRBV10-1
TGCGCCAGCAGTGAGTCGATTTGGGTAGATACGCAGTATTTT
CASSESIWVDTQYF
>-|-|TRBJ2-3|TRBV18
TGTGCCAGCTCACCAGGACAGACAGATACGCAGTATTTT
CASSPGQTDTQYF
>-|-|TRBJ1-5|TRBV10-3
TGTGCCATCAGTGAAGGGACGGGGGCGGACCAGCCCCAGCATTTT
CAISEGTGADQPQHF
>-|-|TRBJ1-6|TRBV5-4
TGTGCCAGTCATAGCTCCTATAATTCACCCCTCCACTTT
CASHSSYNSPLHF
>-|-|TRBJ1-6|TRBV5-6
TGTGCCAGCAGCTTGGATCCGGGGTATTCACCCCTCCACTTT
CASSLDPGYSPLHF
>-|-|TRBJ1-4|TRBV18
TGTGCCAGCTCACCTTCGACAGAAACTAATGAAAAACTGTTTTTT
CASSPSTETNEKLFF
>-|few|TRBJ1-6|TRBV11-2
TGTGCCAGCAGCTTAGATCCCGGTTTCGTATCACCCCTCCACTTT
CASSLDPGFVSPLHF
>-|-|TRBJ1-5|TRBV27
TGTGCCAGCAGTTTAAAAAGGAGTCAGCCCCAGCATTTT
CASSLKRSQPQHF
>-|-|TRBJ1-5|TRBV6-5
TGTGCCAGCAGTTACGGGATGGTGGGTCAGCCCCAGCATTTT
CASSYGMVGQPQHF
>-|-|TRBJ2-3|TRBV6-1
TGTGCCAGCAGTGACTTGCGGAACACAGATACGCAGTATTTT
CASSDLRNTDTQYF
>-|-|TRBJ1-6|TRBV19
TGTGCCAGTAGTATGACAGTGAGGGATTCACCCCTCCACTTT
CASSMTVRDSPLHF
>-|-|TRBJ1-1|TRBV19
TGTGCCACCCGGTGGGGGCCGGAGAACACTGAAGCTTTCTTT
CATRWGPENTEAFF
>-|-|TRBJ2-7|TRBV6-1
TGTGCCAGCCGGGACGGACCCTACGAGCAGTACTTC
CASRDGPYEQYF
>TRBD1|-|TRBJ1-4|TRBV6-1
TGTGCCAGCAGCCGCGGGACAGCCTATGAAAAACTGTTTTTT
CASSRGTAYEKLFF
>TRBD1|-|TRBJ1-5|TRBV30
TGTGCCCTCAGACAGGGGGACAATCAGCCCCAGCATTTT
CALRQGDNQPQHF
>-|few|TRBJ1-2|TRBV6-5
TGTGCCAGCAGTTACTCAGGGTTAGGTGGCTACACCTTC
CASSYSGLGGYTF
>-|-|TRBJ2-3|TRBV5-4
TGTGCCAGCAGCTTAAGGGTGGGCACAGATACGCAGTATTTT
CASSLRVGTDTQYF
>TRBD2|-|TRBJ2-1|TRBV5-6
TGTGCCAGCAGCCACTACGAGGGAGGGTCCTACAATGAGCAGTTCTTC
CASSHYEGGSYNEQFF
>TRBD1|-|TRBJ1-2|TRBV19
TGTGCCAGTAGTATGTCAGGGGGAAGCTATGGCTACACCTTC
CASSMSGGSYGYTF
>TRBD1|few|TRBJ2-3|TRBV29-1
TGCAGCGCCCGCCCCACAGGGGTCCCCACAGATACGCAGTATTTT
CSARPTGVPTDTQYF
>TRBD2|-|TRBJ2-7|TRBV4-1
TGCGCCAGCAGCCAAGGTACTAGCGAGCACTACGAGCAGTACTTC
CASSQGTSEHYEQYF
>-|-|TRBJ2-3|TRBV4-1
TGCGCCAGCAGCCAAGTGGCCGGGCTGGATACGCAGTATTTT
CASSQVAGLDTQYF
>-|-|TRBJ2-5|TRBV5-1
TGCGCCAGCAGCCCCGGGACAAAAGAGACCCAGTACTTC
CASSPGTKETQYF
>TRBD1|-|TRBJ2-5|TRBV7-9
TGTGCCAGCAGCTTACTGACAGGGTGGTTCCAAGAGACCCAGTACTTC
CASSLLTGWFQETQYF
>-|-|TRBJ2-7|TRBV6-5
TGTGCCAGCAGGGCTGCCTCCTACGAGCAGTACTTC
CASRAASYEQYF
>-|-|TRBJ2-5|TRBV7-9
TGTGCCAGCACCACGACGGGAGAAAATCAAGAGACCCAGTACTTC
CASTTTGENQETQYF
>-|medium-sized|TRBJ1-3|TRBV28
TGTGCCAGCAGTGCGACAGGCGTCTCTGGAAACACCATATATTTT
CASSATGVSGNTIYF
>-|-|TRBJ1-1|TRBV18
TGTGCCAGCTCACCAGGGAGCCCCAGGGACACTGAAGCTTTCTTT
CASSPGSPRDTEAFF
>TRBD2|-|TRBJ2-2|TRBV28
TGTGCCAGCAGTCATAGCGGGAGATCCACCGGGGAGCTGTTTTTT
CASSHSGRSTGELFF
>-|-|TRBJ1-1|TRBV5-1
TGCGCCAGCAGCTTGGAGGTACAAGGAATAGTACCGTGGGCTGAAGCTTTCTTT
CASSLEVQGIVPWAEAFF
>-|-|TRBJ2-5|TRBV4-1
TGCGCCAGCAGCCACCCTCCCGCGGTAGGGGATCGGGAGACCCAGTACTTC
CASSHPPAVGDRETQYF
>TRBD1|-|TRBJ1-5|TRBV19
TGTGCCAGTAGTAACAGGGGATGGAATCAGCCCCAGCATTTT
CASSNRGWNQPQHF
>-|-|TRBJ1-2|TRBV27
TGTGCCAGCAGGCCAGACTTTGACTATGGCTACACCTTC
CASRPDFDYGYTF
>-|once|TRBJ2-2|TRBV9
TGTGCCAGCAGCGATGGACCGACCCCCGGGGAGCTGTTTTTT
CASSDGPTPGELFF
>-|-|TRBJ2-7|TRBV20-1
TGCAGTGCTAGACCCTTCGGCGAGCAGTACTTC
CSARPFGEQYF
>-|-|TRBJ2-7|TRBV5-1
TGCGCCAGCAGCTTGGGAGCCGACTTGGAGCAGTACTTC
CASSLGADLEQYF
>-|-|TRBJ1-1|TRBV7-2
TGTGCCAGCAGCTTTCTAAGCGGTGGAGCGGAAGCTTTCTTT
CASSFLSGGAEAFF
>-|-|TRBJ2-7|TRBV9
TGTGCCAGCAGCGTAGGATCCGGGGGAGGCTACGAGCAGTACTTC
CASSVGSGGGYEQYF
>TRBD1|-|TRBJ1-5|TRBV7-8
TGTGCCAGCAGCACCCGGGACAGGGGCACTAATCAGCCCCAGCATTTT
CASSTRDRGTNQPQHF
>TRBD1|-|TRBJ1-5|TRBV5-6
TGTGCCAGCAGCCAAACCGGACAGGGCTTTAGCAATCAGCCCCAGCATTTT
CASSQTGQGFSNQPQHF
>TRBD2|-|TRBJ2-7|TRBV29-1
TGCAGCGTTGAGACGCTAGCGGGGCACTACGAGCAGTACTTC
CSVETLAGHYEQYF
>TRBD2|-|TRBJ2-7|TRBV7-2
TGTGCCAGCAGCTTCCGACTAGCGGGGGGGCGCGAGCAGTACTTC
CASSFRLAGGREQYF
>-|-|TRBJ2-5|TRBV9
TGTGCCAGCAGCGTAGGGCTAGCGGAGACCCAGTACTTC
CASSVGLAETQYF
>-|-|TRBJ2-7|TRBV28
TGTGCCAGCACCGAGGGGGGGACGGAATACGAGCAGTACTTC
CASTEGGTEYEQYF
>TRBD2|-|TRBJ2-7|TRBV7-9
TGTGCCAGCAGAAATCCGGCGGGAGGCGAGCAGTACTTC
CASRNPAGGEQYF